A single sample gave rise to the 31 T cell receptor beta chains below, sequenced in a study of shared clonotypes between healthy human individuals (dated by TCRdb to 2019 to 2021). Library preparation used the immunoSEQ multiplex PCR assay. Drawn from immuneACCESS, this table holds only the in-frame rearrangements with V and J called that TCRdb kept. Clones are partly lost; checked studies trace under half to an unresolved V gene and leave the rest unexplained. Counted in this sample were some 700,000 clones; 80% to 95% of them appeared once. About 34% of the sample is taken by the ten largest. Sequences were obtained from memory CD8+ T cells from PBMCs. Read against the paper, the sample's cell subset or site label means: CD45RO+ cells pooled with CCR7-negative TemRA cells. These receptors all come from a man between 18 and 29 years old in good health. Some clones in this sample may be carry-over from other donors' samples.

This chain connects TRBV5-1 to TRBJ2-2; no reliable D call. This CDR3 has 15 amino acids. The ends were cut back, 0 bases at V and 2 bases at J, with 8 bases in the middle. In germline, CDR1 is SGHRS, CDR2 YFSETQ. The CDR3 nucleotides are TGCGCCAGCAGCTTGGTCAGAACTAACACCGGGGAGCTGTTTTTT. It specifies CASSLVRTNTGELFF.

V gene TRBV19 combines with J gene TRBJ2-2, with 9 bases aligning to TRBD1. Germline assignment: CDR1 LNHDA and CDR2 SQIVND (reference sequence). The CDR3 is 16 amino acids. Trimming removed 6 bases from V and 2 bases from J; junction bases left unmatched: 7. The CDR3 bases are TGTGCCAGTAGATACGGGACAGGGATTAACACCGGGGAGCTGTTTTTT. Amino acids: CASRYGTGINTGELFF.

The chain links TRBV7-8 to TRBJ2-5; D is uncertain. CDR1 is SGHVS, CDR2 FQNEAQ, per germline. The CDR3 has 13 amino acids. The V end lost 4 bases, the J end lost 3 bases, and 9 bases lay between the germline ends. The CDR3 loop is CASSSLSKETQYF. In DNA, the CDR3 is TGTGCCAGCAGCTCCCTTAGTAAAGAGACCCAGTACTTC.

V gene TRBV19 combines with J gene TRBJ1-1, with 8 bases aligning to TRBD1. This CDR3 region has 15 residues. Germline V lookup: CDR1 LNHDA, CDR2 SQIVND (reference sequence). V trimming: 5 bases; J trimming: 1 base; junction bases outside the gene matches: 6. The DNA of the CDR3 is TGTGCCAGTAGTCCCTGGACAGGGCCGAACACTGAAGCTTTCTTT. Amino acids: CASSPWTGPNTEAFF.

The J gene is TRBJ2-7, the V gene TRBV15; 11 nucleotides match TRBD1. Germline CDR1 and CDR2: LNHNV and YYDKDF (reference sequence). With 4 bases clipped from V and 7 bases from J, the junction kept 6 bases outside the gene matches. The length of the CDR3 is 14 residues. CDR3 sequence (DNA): TGTGCCACCAGCACAGGACAGGGGGCGCATGAGCAGTACTTC. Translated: CATSTGQGAHEQYF.

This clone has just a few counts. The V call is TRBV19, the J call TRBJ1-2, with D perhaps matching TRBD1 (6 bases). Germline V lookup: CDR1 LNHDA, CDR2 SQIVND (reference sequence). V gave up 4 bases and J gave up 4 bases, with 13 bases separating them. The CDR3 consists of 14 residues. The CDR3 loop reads CASSTRTDFYGYTF. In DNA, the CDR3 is TGTGCCAGTAGTACTCGGACAGACTTCTATGGCTACACCTTC.

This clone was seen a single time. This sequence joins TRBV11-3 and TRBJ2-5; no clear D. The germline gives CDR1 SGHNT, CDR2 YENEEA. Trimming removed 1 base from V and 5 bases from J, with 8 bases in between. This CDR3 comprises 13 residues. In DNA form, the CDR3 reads TGTGCCAGCAGCTTAGCTGTGGCGGAGACCCAGTACTTC. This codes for CASSLAVAETQYF. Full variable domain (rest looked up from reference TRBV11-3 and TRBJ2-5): EAGVVQSPRYKIIEKKQPVAFWCNPISGHNTLYWYLQNLGQGPELLIRYENEEAVDDSQLPKDRFSAERLKGVDSTLKIQPAELGDSAVYLCASSLAVAETQYFGPGTRLLVL.

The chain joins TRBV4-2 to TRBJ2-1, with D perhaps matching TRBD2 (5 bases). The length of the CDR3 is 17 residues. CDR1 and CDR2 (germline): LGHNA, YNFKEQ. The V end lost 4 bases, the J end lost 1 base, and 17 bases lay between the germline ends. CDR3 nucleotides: TGTGCCAGCAGCCCTTCTAGTTGGCGGGCATCCTACAATGAGCAGTTCTTC. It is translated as CASSPSSWRASYNEQFF.

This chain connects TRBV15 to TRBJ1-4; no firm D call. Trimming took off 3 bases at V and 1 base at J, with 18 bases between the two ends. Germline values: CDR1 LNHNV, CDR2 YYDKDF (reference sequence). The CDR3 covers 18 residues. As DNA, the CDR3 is TGTGCCACCAGCAGCGCCCAGTTGTTCAGGCTAACTAATGAAAAACTGTTTTTT. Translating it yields CATSSAQLFRLTNEKLFF.

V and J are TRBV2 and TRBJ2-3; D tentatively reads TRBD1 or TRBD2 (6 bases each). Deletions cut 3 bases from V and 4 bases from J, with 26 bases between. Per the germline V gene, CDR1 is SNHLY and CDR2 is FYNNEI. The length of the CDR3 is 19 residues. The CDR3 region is CASSEWGPAGGHDADTQYF. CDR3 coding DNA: TGTGCCAGCAGTGAGTGGGGGCCGGCTGGAGGGCACGATGCAGATACGCAGTATTTT.

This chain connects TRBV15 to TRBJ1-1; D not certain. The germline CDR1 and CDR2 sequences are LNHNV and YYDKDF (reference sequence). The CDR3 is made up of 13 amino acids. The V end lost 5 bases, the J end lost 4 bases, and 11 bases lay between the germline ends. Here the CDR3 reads CATSRGFRTEAFF. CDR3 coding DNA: TGTGCCACCAGCCGAGGTTTCCGCACTGAAGCTTTCTTT.

The DNA for the CDR3 is TGTGCCACCAGCAGAGATTTGGCGGTGAGCTCCTACAATGAGCAGTTCTTC. Translation gives CATSRDLAVSSYNEQFF. The gene calls are TRBV15 and TRBJ2-1; D not resolved. In germline, CDR1 is LNHNV, CDR2 YYDKDF (reference sequence). Trimming removed 0 bases at V and 0 bases at J, with 12 bases between. This CDR3 spans 17 amino acids.

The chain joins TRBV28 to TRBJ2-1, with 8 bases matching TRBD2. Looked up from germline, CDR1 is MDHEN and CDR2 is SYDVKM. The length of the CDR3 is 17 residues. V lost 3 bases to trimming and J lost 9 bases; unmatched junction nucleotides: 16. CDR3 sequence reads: CASSFHLESGSKFEQFF. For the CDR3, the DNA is TGTGCCAGCAGTTTTCACCTTGAGAGCGGGAGTAAGTTTGAGCAGTTCTTC.

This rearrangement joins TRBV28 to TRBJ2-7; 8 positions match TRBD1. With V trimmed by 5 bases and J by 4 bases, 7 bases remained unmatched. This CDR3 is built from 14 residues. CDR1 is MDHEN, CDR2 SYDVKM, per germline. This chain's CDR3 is CASSLRGRIYEQYF. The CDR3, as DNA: TGTGCCAGCAGTCTCAGGGGGCGCATTTACGAGCAGTACTTC.

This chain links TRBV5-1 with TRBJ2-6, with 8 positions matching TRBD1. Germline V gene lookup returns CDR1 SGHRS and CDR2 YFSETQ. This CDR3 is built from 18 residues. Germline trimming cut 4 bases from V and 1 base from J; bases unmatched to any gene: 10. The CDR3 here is CASSTKTGVISGANVLTF. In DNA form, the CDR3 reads TGCGCCAGCAGCACCAAGACAGGGGTCATTTCTGGGGCCAACGTCCTGACTTTC.

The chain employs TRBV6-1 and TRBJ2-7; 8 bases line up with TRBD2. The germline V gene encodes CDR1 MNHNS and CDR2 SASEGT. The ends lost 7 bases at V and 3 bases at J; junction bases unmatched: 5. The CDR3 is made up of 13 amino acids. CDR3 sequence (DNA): TGTGCCAGCACGGGGGGGCGATTCTACGAGCAGTACTTC. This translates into CASTGGRFYEQYF.

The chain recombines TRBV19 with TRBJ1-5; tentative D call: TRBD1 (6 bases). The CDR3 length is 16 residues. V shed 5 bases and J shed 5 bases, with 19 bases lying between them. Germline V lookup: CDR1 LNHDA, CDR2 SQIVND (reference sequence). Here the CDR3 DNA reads TGTGCCAGTAGTTACGAGAACAGGGATGGCGATCAGCCCCAGCATTTT. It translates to CASSYENRDGDQPQHF.

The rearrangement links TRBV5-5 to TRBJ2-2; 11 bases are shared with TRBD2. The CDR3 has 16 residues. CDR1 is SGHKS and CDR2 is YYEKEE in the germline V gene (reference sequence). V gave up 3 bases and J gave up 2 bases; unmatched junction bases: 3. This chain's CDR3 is CASSYRLAGNTGELFF. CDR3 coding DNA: TGTGCCAGCAGCTACCGACTAGCGGGAAACACCGGGGAGCTGTTTTTT.

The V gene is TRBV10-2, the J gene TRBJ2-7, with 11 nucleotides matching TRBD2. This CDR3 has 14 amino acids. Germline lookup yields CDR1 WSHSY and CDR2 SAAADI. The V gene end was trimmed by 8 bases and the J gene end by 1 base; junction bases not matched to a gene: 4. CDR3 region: CASLGTSGSYEQYF. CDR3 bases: TGCGCCAGCCTGGGGACTAGCGGTTCCTACGAGCAGTACTTC.

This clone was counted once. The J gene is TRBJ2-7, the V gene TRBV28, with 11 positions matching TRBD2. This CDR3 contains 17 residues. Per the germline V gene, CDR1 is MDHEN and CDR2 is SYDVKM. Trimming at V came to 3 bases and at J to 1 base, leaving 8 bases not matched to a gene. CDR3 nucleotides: TGTGCCAGCAGTTTCCTACTAGCGGGAGAGGAATCCTACGAGCAGTACTTC. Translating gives CASSFLLAGEESYEQYF. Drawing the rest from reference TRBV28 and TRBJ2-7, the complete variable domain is DVKVTQSSRYLVKRTGEKVFLECVQDMDHENMFWYRQDPGLGLRLIYFSYDVKMKEKGDIPEGYSVSREKKERFSLILESASTNQTSMYLCASSFLLAGEESYEQYFGPGTRLTVT.

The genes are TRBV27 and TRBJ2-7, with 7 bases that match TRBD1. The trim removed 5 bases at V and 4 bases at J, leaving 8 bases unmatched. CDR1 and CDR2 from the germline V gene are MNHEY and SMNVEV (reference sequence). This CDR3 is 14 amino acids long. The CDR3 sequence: CASSPWDSNYEQYF. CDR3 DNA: TGTGCCAGCAGTCCATGGGACAGCAATTACGAGCAGTACTTC.

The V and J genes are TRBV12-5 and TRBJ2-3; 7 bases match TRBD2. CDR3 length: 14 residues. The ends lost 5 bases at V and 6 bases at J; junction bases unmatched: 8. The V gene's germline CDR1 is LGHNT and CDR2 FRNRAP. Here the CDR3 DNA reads TGTGCTAGTGGTCGCGACTGGGAGGGGGATACGCAGTATTTT. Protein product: CASGRDWEGDTQYF.

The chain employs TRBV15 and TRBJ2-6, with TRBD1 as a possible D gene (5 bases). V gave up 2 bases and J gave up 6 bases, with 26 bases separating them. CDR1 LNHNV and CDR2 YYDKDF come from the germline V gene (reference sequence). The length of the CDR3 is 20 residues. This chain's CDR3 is CATSRTLSLGLLSEANVLTF. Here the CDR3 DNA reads TGTGCCACCAGCAGAACTCTAAGTTTGGGGCTTCTATCCGAGGCCAACGTCCTGACTTTC.

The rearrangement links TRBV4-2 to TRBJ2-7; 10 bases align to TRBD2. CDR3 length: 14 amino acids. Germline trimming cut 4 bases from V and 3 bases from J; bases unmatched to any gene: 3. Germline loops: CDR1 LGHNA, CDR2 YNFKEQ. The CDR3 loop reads CASSPSGSVYEQYF. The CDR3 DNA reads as TGTGCCAGCAGCCCTAGCGGGAGTGTCTACGAGCAGTACTTC.

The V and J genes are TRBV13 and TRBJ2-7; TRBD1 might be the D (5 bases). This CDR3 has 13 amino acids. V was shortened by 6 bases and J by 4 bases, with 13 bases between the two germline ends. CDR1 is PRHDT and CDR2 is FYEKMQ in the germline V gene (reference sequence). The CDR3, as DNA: TGTGCCAGCAGGGCTCAGGGATCATACGAGCAGTACTTC. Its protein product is CASRAQGSYEQYF.

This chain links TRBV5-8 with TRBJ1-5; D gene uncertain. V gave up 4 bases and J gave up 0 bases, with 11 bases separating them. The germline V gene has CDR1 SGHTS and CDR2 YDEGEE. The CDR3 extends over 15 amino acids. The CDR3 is CASSPLETSNQPQHF. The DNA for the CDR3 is TGTGCCAGCAGCCCACTAGAAACTAGCAATCAGCCCCAGCATTTT.

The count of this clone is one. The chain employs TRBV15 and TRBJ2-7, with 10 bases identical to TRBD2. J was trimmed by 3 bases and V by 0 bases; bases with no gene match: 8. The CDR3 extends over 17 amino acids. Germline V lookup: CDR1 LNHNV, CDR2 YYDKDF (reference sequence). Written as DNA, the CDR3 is TGTGCCACCAGCAGAGATCGACTAGCGGGTAGCATCTACGAGCAGTACTTC. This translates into CATSRDRLAGSIYEQYF.

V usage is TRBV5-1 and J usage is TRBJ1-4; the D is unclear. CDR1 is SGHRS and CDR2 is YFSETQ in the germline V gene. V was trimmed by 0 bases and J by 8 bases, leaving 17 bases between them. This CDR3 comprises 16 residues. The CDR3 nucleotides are TGCGCCAGCAGCTTGGGGATCCCCGGTCTTGTGGAAAAACTGTTTTTT. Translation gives CASSLGIPGLVEKLFF.

The chain's CDR3 is CASSAPSGTTPYEQYF. As DNA, the CDR3 is TGTGCCAGCAGCGCACCATCCGGGACAACTCCATACGAGCAGTACTTC. The chain is built from TRBV7-9 and TRBJ2-7; TRBD1 might be the D (6 bases). Trimming left V 5 bases short and J 4 bases short, with 21 bases between. Per the germline V gene, CDR1 is SEHNR and CDR2 is FQNEAQ (reference sequence). The CDR3 runs 16 residues.

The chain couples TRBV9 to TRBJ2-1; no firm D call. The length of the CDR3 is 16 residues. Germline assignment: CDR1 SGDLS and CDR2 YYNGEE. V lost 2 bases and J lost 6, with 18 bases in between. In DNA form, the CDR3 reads TGTGCCAGCAGCGTGGGCAGAGCCGTTAGAGGCAATGAGCAGTTCTTC. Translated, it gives CASSVGRAVRGNEQFF.

As DNA, the CDR3 is TGTGCCAGCAGCTCCACTTTTCGTCGGGGGCGAGCTAACTATGGCTACACCTTC. This gives the protein CASSSTFRRGRANYGYTF. The V gene is TRBV7-2, the J gene TRBJ1-2, with D possibly matching TRBD1 (6 bases). The V gene lost 4 bases and the J gene lost 0 bases, with 21 bases spanning the gap. CDR3 length equals 18 residues. CDR1 is SGHTA, CDR2 FQGNSA, per germline.